These 28 T cell receptor beta chains share one sample of origin, sequenced in a study of response to subunit inactivated influenza vaccine. TCRdb analysed the RT-PCR reads with MiXCR anew, one entry per CDR3 protein. The data contain over 150,000 distinct CDR3 sequences, 9.5% to 12% of them seen just once; the ten biggest clones take up roughly 33%. Here the sequenced sample was CD8+ T cells sorted from PBMCs, taken around 25 months after vaccination. The receptors shown here come from a man between 50 and 75 years old who received an inactivated influenza vaccine.

This clonotype has just a few counts. The genes are TRBV11-2 and TRBJ2-7, with D maybe TRBD1 (6 bases). The CDR3 spans 13 residues. Germline V CDR1 and CDR2: SGHAT, FQNNGV. V was clipped by 2 bases and J by 6 bases, with 11 bases between them. The CDR3 DNA follows: TGTGCCAGCAGCTTATACAGGGCAGGCGAGCAGTACTTC. Protein sequence: CASSLYRAGEQYF.

There are a few counts of this clonotype. The chain combines TRBV6-1 with TRBJ2-1, with D unclear. The V end was cut by 3 bases, the J end by 7 bases, with 7 bases between. CDR3 length: 12 amino acids. CDR1 and CDR2 (germline): MNHNS, SASEGT. The chain's CDR3 is CASSDKGNEQFF. CDR3 nucleotide sequence: TGTGCCAGCAGTGACAAGGGTAATGAGCAGTTCTTC.

J is TRBJ2-1 and V is TRBV12-3 or TRBV12-4, with D unresolved. The CDR3 is 13 amino acids. V was clipped by 4 bases and J by 9 bases, with 13 bases between them. The CDR3 reads CASSSGPALEQFF. DNA of the CDR3: TGTGCCAGCAGTTCCGGTCCCGCCCTTGAGCAGTTCTTC.

This clonotype was counted many times. The chain carries TRBV29-1 and TRBJ2-2; TRBD2 might be the D (6 bases). Germline CDR1 is SQVTM and CDR2 is ANQGSEA. Trimming shortened V by 5 bases and J by 6 bases, and 13 bases separated the two germline ends. The length of the CDR3 is 13 residues. In nucleotides, the CDR3 is TGCAGCGTTACTACTAGCAGGGCCGGGGAGCTGTTTTTT. This gives the protein CSVTTSRAGELFF.

This sequence joins TRBV12-3 or TRBV12-4 and TRBJ2-3, with 7 bases matching TRBD2. The CDR3 spans 14 residues. The J segment lost 3 bases and the V segment lost 6 bases, leaving 6 bases of the junction unmatched. The CDR3 region has the DNA TGTGCCAGCAGACCGGACGGGAGGACAGATACGCAGTATTTT. Translation: CASRPDGRTDTQYF.

The chain is built from TRBV29-1 and TRBJ2-1; tentatively, D is TRBD2 (6 bases). The CDR3 is 16 amino acids. Trimming pared 0 bases from V and 0 bases from J, leaving 12 bases between. Germline lookup yields CDR1 SQVTM and CDR2 ANQGSEA. CDR3 sequence reads: CSVEEAGRPSYNEQFF. The CDR3 DNA reads TGCAGCGTTGAAGAAGCGGGCAGGCCCTCCTACAATGAGCAGTTCTTC.

This clonotype was observed a few times. The rearrangement uses TRBV28 and TRBJ1-2, with a possible D match to TRBD1 (5 bases). The CDR3 contains 15 residues. Looked up from germline, CDR1 is MDHEN and CDR2 is SYDVKM. Trimming left V 6 bases short and J 1 base short, with 15 bases between. CDR3 in DNA: TGTGCCAGCAGCACGGTCAGGGATCTTAACTATGGCTACACCTTC. This sequence encodes CASSTVRDLNYGYTF.

The V and J genes are TRBV15 and TRBJ2-7, with no clear D. CDR3 length: 13 amino acids. V lost 0 bases, J lost 3 bases, and 6 bases lay in between. Per the germline V gene, CDR1 is LNHNV and CDR2 is YYDKDF (reference sequence). CDR3 DNA: TGTGCCACCAGCAGAGATCACAGCTACGAGCAGTACTTC. Translation gives CATSRDHSYEQYF.

This clonotype was seen many times. This chain connects TRBV27 to TRBJ2-1, with a tentative D call TRBD1 (5 bases). Germline CDR1 MNHEY, CDR2 SMNVEV (reference sequence). Trimming took 8 bases from V and 7 from J, leaving 12 bases between them. The CDR3 contains 12 residues. The CDR3 sequence: CASGPGFNEQFF. CDR3 bases: TGTGCCAGCGGCCCAGGGTTTAATGAGCAGTTCTTC.

As to this clonotype: At one end, the junction sequence differs from germline, possibly due to a read error. The chain joins TRBV5-6 to TRBJ2-1, with 11 bases identical to TRBD2. This CDR3 contains 14 residues. The V gene's germline CDR1 is SGHDT and CDR2 YYEEEE. The CDR3 region has the DNA TGTGCCATCAGCCAGGGACTAGCGGTCAATGAGCAGTTCTTC. The encoded protein is CAISQGLAVNEQFF.

The chain combines TRBV29-1 with TRBJ2-5, with TRBD2 matching over 7 bases. CDR3 size: 15 residues. J was trimmed by 3 bases and V by 0 bases; bases with no gene match: 7. The germline V gene has CDR1 SQVTM and CDR2 ANQGSEA. The CDR3 sequence is CSVEDFTSEKETQYF. The CDR3 coding sequence is TGCAGCGTTGAAGATTTCACTAGCGAAAAAGAGACCCAGTACTTC.

This rearrangement joins TRBV19 to TRBJ2-2, with D possibly matching TRBD1 (5 bases). Trimming pared 3 bases from V and 2 bases from J, leaving 13 bases between. From germline, CDR1 is LNHDA and CDR2 SQIVND (reference sequence). The CDR3 loop spans 16 amino acids. CDR3 in DNA: TGTGCCAGTAGTATTGGGGCGACAGATAACACCGGGGAGCTGTTTTTT. This translates into CASSIGATDNTGELFF.

The chain uses TRBV28 and TRBJ2-7, with 7 bases lining up with TRBD1. CDR1 and CDR2 from the germline V gene are MDHEN and SYDVKM. V was pared by 6 bases and J by 3 bases, with 8 bases of the junction left unmatched. This CDR3 spans 14 amino acids. In nucleotides, the CDR3 is TGTGCCAGCAGCAAACCGGGACAGAGCTACGAGCAGTACTTC. This codes for CASSKPGQSYEQYF.

This clonotype was recorded many times. CDR3 bases: TGCAGCGCCGGACAGGGGTCCTCCTACGAGCAGTACTTC. Its protein product is CSAGQGSSYEQYF. V usage is TRBV29-1 and J usage is TRBJ2-7; 9 positions agree with TRBD1. From germline, CDR1 is SQVTM and CDR2 ANQGSEA. The CDR3 runs 13 residues. V lost 7 bases, J lost 0 bases, and 4 bases stayed unmatched.

The rearrangement joins TRBV7-2 to TRBJ2-5; D gene ambiguous. The CDR3 length is 15 residues. The ends were cut back, 1 base at V and 5 bases at J, with 14 bases in the middle. CDR1 and CDR2 (germline): SGHTA, FQGNSA. The CDR3 protein is CASSLVGISRETQYF. DNA of the CDR3: TGTGCCAGCAGCTTAGTAGGAATCTCACGGGAGACCCAGTACTTC.

This clonotype was picked up a small number of times. The V call is TRBV5-1, the J call TRBJ2-1, with D hard to call. Germline assignment: CDR1 SGHRS and CDR2 YFSETQ. V was shortened by 2 bases and J by 6 bases, with 9 bases between the two germline ends. This CDR3 is built from 13 residues. CDR3: CASSFSASNEQFF. CDR3 bases: TGCGCCAGCAGCTTTAGTGCCTCCAATGAGCAGTTCTTC.

A few counts support this clonotype. This rearrangement joins TRBV21-1 to TRBJ2-7; the tabulated D call, TRBD1, remains unverified against the DNA. TRBV21-1 is given as a pseudogene. The CDR3 runs to 14 residues. CDR3 protein: CASSKEGPGPEQYF. CDR3 in DNA: TGTGCCAGCAGCAAAGAGGGGCCAGGGCCCGAGCAGTACTTC.

This chain uses TRBV4-3 with TRBJ2-5, with D possibly being TRBD1 (5 bases). Between the trimmed V and J ends, which lost 1 base and 5 bases, there was a span of 11 bases. In germline, CDR1 is LGHNA, CDR2 YSLEER. This CDR3 contains 14 residues. The CDR3 here is CASSQVGAWETQYF. The DNA of the CDR3 is TGCGCCAGCAGCCAAGTTGGGGCGTGGGAGACCCAGTACTTC.

This clonotype was counted at least ten times. The gene calls are TRBV12-3 or TRBV12-4 and TRBJ1-5; D is unclear. The CDR3 is 15 residues long. The V gene lost 5 bases and the J gene lost 0 bases, with 11 bases spanning the gap. CDR3 loop: CASSPPGYSNQPQHF. The CDR3 DNA follows: TGTGCCAGCAGTCCCCCCGGTTATAGCAATCAGCCCCAGCATTTT.

The J gene is TRBJ2-1, the V gene TRBV19; D not certain. V was pared by 0 bases and J by 3 bases, with 3 bases between. CDR1 and CDR2 (germline): LNHDA, SQIVND (reference sequence). The CDR3 sequence is 13 residues long. The CDR3 sequence is CASSIDDYNEQFF. As DNA, the CDR3 is TGTGCCAGTAGTATAGACGACTACAATGAGCAGTTCTTC.

This clonotype occurred a few times. The chain carries TRBV7-9 and TRBJ2-1, with TRBD2 matching over 9 bases. CDR1 is SEHNR, CDR2 FQNEAQ, per germline (reference sequence). The CDR3 consists of 16 residues. Trimming cost V 1 base and J 6 bases; bases outside gene matches: 7. The CDR3 loop is CASSLDGGRAPNEQFF. The CDR3 nucleotides are TGTGCCAGCAGCTTAGACGGCGGGAGGGCCCCCAATGAGCAGTTCTTC.

The rearrangement joins TRBV7-9 to TRBJ2-3; no definite D call. V shed 3 bases and J shed 0 bases, with 4 bases lying between them. CDR3 length equals 13 residues. Germline CDR1 SEHNR, CDR2 FQNEAQ (reference sequence). The CDR3 DNA reads TGTGCCAGCAGCTTCGTCAGCACAGATACGCAGTATTTT. This translates into CASSFVSTDTQYF.

CDR3 in amino acids: CAISELASGRASTDTQYF. The DNA for the CDR3 is TGTGCCATCAGTGAACTAGCTAGCGGGAGGGCTAGCACAGATACGCAGTATTTT. V is TRBV10-3 and J is TRBJ2-3; 12 positions agree with TRBD2. Germline assignment: CDR1 ENHRY and CDR2 SYGVKD. The CDR3 is 18 amino acids. V lost 3 bases to trimming and J lost 0 bases; unmatched junction nucleotides: 7.

The chain carries TRBV29-1 and TRBJ2-7; D is unclear. Germline V CDR1 and CDR2: SQVTM, ANQGSEA. Trimming cost V 4 bases and J 2 bases, with 18 bases left between them. This CDR3 has 15 residues. CDR3 loop: CSVVLVESLTYEQYF. For the CDR3, the DNA is TGCAGCGTTGTTCTGGTGGAATCCTTAACCTACGAGCAGTACTTC.

CDR3 DNA sequence: TGTGCCAGCAGCTTTAACCCGACAGGGGCCAAGCAGTACTTC. It specifies CASSFNPTGAKQYF. This rearrangement joins TRBV7-9 to TRBJ2-7; 8 bases map to TRBD1. Trimming cost V 3 bases and J 8 bases; bases outside gene matches: 9. In germline, CDR1 is SEHNR, CDR2 FQNEAQ (reference sequence). The CDR3 is 14 residues long.

The chain is built from TRBV9 and TRBJ2-1; 7 bases match TRBD1. CDR3 size: 14 residues. Trimming took 6 bases from V and 5 from J; bases not matched to a gene: 8. Germline assignment: CDR1 SGDLS and CDR2 YYNGEE. CDR3 loop: CASTPGTEHNEQFF. DNA of the CDR3: TGTGCCAGCACCCCCGGGACAGAGCACAATGAGCAGTTCTTC.

Comment on this clonotype: A single base separates this from a much larger clone, so it may be a read error. V and J are TRBV4-3 and TRBJ2-1; no clear D gene. The DNA matches TRBJ2-7 better at its end, which makes the J call doubtful. The length of the CDR3 is 16 residues. Germline CDR1 reads LGHNA; CDR2 reads YSLEER. This CDR3 reads CASSQDEASFYNEQYF. The CDR3 nucleotides read TGCGCCAGCAGCCAAGATGAGGCCTCCTTCTACAATGAGCAGTACTTC.

The V gene is TRBV4-2, the J gene TRBJ2-3, with 8 nucleotides matching TRBD1. V lost 0 bases, J lost 2 bases, and 7 bases stayed unmatched. From germline, CDR1 is LGHNA and CDR2 YNFKEQ. The CDR3 has 17 residues. CDR3 loop: CASSQEYGQGFTDTQYF. The CDR3 DNA sequence: TGTGCCAGCAGCCAAGAGTACGGACAGGGATTCACAGATACGCAGTATTTT.